This T cell receptor beta chain was sequenced during a study of blood T cell repertoires in COVID-19. Looking at the study overall: PBMCs, B-cell-depleted T cells, or T cells provided the cDNA or gDNA that made up the material.

J lost 6 bases, V lost 9 bases, and 7 bases had no gene match. CDR1 MDHEN and CDR2 SYDVKM come from the germline V gene. The CDR3 covers 12 residues. Method: immunoSEQ multiplex PCR; TCRdb's copy keeps in-frame clones and lacks some. This repertoire shows fewer than 70,000 clones, around 78% found once; its top ten account for roughly 5%. This clonotype originated in a human donor in a cohort sampled during active COVID-19. The sample consisted of peripheral blood. V and J are TRBV28 and TRBJ2-7; 8 positions match TRBD2. CDR3 residues: CASLSGISEQYF. CDR3 nucleotide sequence: TGTGCCAGTCTTAGCGGGATATCCGAGCAGTACTTC.